This T cell receptor (beta chain) came from a study of blood T cell repertoires in COVID-19. As for the study in general: The samples span acute and convalescent COVID-19 from the United States, Italy and Spain.

Produced via immunoSEQ multiplex PCR; TCRdb's table is partial and in-frame only. The table records approximately 250,000 clones, approximately 90% of them present only once. Germline CDR1 is SNHLY and CDR2 is FYNNEI. After removal of 7 bases from V and 4 bases from J, the junction contained 5 bases not matched to a gene. The CDR3 is 15 amino acids. V is TRBV2 and J is TRBJ2-3; 13 nucleotides line up with TRBD2. The sequence was obtained from a middle-aged man who had been exposed to COVID-19. The sequencing sample was made of PBMCs or T cells enriched from blood (not recorded which). The CDR3 region has the DNA TGTGCCAGCAAATGGACTAGCGGGAGTGCAGATACGCAGTATTTT. Encoded protein: CASKWTSGSADTQYF.